This record looks at one T cell receptor beta chain sequence and its context. This entry is derived from a study of cytomegalovirus exposure and HLA in healthy donors. Overall study: Of the donors genotyped, several hundred in all, about 82% fell in the Caucasian-associated ancestry cluster.

The PCR used 60 Vbeta and 13 Jbeta primers. Per the original data handling: A later analysis tallied about 80 million unique TCR beta chains, around 9.9 million of them shared. Clones were sequenced by immunoSEQ multiplex PCR, and TCRdb holds only the in-frame ones, with some missing. The D gene and trimming were derived from the DNA, and the V and J assignments and clone size from that table. The profile shows about 190,000 clones, roughly 80% of them singletons. This CDR3 region has 16 residues. Germline V gene data show CDR1 as GTSNPN and CDR2 as SVGIG (reference sequence). V lost 2 bases, J lost 9 bases, and 16 bases stayed unmatched.

Sequencing was done on a sample of PBMCs. The chain is built from TRBV30 and TRBJ1-5, with TRBD1 matching over 7 bases. The TCR was taken from a woman in her late teens or twenties in good health and CMV-seronegative. CDR3 sequence: CAWSHRDSPGIGPQHF. As DNA, the CDR3 is TGTGCCTGGAGTCACAGGGACAGCCCGGGAATCGGGCCCCAGCATTTT.